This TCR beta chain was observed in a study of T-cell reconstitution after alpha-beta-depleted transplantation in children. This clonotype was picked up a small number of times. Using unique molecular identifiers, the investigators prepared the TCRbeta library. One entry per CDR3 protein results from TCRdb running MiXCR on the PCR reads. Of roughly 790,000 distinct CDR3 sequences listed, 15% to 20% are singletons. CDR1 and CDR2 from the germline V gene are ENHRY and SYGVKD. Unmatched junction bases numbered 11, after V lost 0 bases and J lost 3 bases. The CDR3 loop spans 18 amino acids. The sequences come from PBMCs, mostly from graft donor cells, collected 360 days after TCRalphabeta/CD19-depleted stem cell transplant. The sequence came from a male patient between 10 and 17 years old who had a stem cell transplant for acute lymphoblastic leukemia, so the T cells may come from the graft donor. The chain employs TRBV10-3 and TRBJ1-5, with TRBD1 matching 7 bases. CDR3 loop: CAISESIGKGAVNQPQHF. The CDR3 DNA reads TGTGCCATCAGTGAGTCGATCGGCAAGGGGGCGGTCAATCAGCCCCAGCATTTT.